These 24 T cell receptor beta chains came from one sample sequenced in a study of OX40 agonist ivuxolimab in advanced cancers. Receptor libraries were prepared by the immunoSEQ multiplex PCR assay. TCRdb re-hosts the immuneACCESS table, in-frame sequences only. Its copies lack some clones; in the studies checked, an unresolved V gene accounts for under half of them, and the cause for the rest is not known. For this sample there are more than 35,000 clones; approximately 84% appear just once. The top ten clones comprise over 12% of the sample. Sequenced material: CD4+ or CD8+ T cells sorted from blood, taken in a trial of the OX40 agonist ivuxolimab. These receptors were collected from an adult with an advanced solid tumor such as melanoma, head and neck, liver or kidney cancer.

This clone is a singleton in its sample. This rearrangement joins TRBV28 to TRBJ1-2; 7 bases are a match to TRBD1. The CDR3 totals 18 residues. J lost 6 bases, V lost 5 bases, and 21 bases had no gene match. Looked up from germline, CDR1 is MDHEN and CDR2 is SYDVKM. The CDR3 spells CASSPYLLVGTVDHGYTF. The CDR3 region has the DNA TGTGCCAGCAGTCCCTATCTACTGGTAGGGACAGTGGATCATGGCTACACCTTC.

The gene calls are TRBV4-1 and TRBJ2-4, with unresolved D. The V end lost 1 base, the J end lost 0 bases, and 7 bases lay between the germline ends. This CDR3 region has 15 residues. Germline V gene data show CDR1 as MGHRA and CDR2 as YSYEKL. The CDR3 spells CASSQVVLAKNIQYF. The DNA of the CDR3 is TGCGCCAGCAGCCAAGTTGTTCTAGCCAAAAACATTCAGTACTTC.

CDR3: CASSDPTSGYYEQYF. The CDR3 DNA reads as TGCGCCAGCAGCGACCCGACTAGCGGATACTACGAGCAGTACTTC. The V call is TRBV10-2, the J call TRBJ2-7; TRBD2 agrees at 9 bases. This CDR3 is built from 15 residues. Germline V gene data show CDR1 as WSHSY and CDR2 as SAAADI. The J segment lost 3 bases and the V segment lost 6 bases, leaving 9 bases of the junction unmatched.

The chain carries TRBV19 and TRBJ1-1; no definite D call. Germline V gene data show CDR1 as LNHDA and CDR2 as SQIVND (reference sequence). The CDR3 loop spans 15 amino acids. V was trimmed by 3 bases and J by 0 bases, leaving 11 bases between them. The CDR3 DNA sequence: TGTGCCAGTAGTATCCGGAGTGAAATGAACACTGAAGCTTTCTTT. This sequence encodes CASSIRSEMNTEAFF. Combining the CDR3 with reference TRBV19 and TRBJ1-1 gives the whole variable domain DGGITQSPKYLFRKEGQNVTLSCEQNLNHDAMYWYRQDPGQGLRLIYYSQIVNDFQKGDIAEGYSVSREKKESFPLTVTSAQKNPTAFYLCASSIRSEMNTEAFFGQGTRLTVV.

This chain links TRBV29-1 with TRBJ1-1, with D unresolved. V was pared by 3 bases and J by 5 bases, with 13 bases between. Germline V gene data show CDR1 as SQVTM and CDR2 as ANQGSEA. The CDR3 is made up of 13 amino acids. The CDR3 coding sequence is TGCAGCGTTGACCTCGACCGAGGGACTGAAGCTTTCTTT. Protein: CSVDLDRGTEAFF.

The rearrangement joins TRBV28 to TRBJ2-3, with D uncertain. Looked up from germline, CDR1 is MDHEN and CDR2 is SYDVKM. The CDR3 covers 13 residues. Trimming took off 6 bases at V and 6 bases at J, with 13 bases between the two ends. CDR3 loop: CASSPLAPDTQYF. CDR3 DNA: TGTGCCAGCAGCCCCCTGGCCCCCGATACGCAGTATTTT.

The chain combines TRBV10-3 with TRBJ2-4; D is undetermined. There are 16 residues in the CDR3. Germline V gives CDR1 ENHRY, CDR2 SYGVKD. V was clipped by 3 bases and J by 0 bases, with 12 bases between them. CDR3 in amino acids: CAISDSSGLAKNIQYF. The CDR3 DNA reads TGTGCCATCAGTGACTCTAGTGGGCTAGCCAAAAACATTCAGTACTTC.

To note about this clone: At the DNA level, this CDR3 is encoded by other sequences in the same sample as well. This chain connects TRBV7-3 to TRBJ2-5, with D possibly being TRBD2 (6 bases). Germline CDR1 is SGHTA and CDR2 is FQGTGA. Trimming shortened V by 3 bases and J by 5 bases, and 10 bases separated the two germline ends. CDR3 length: 13 amino acids. CDR3 amino acids: CASSLGLRETQYF. The CDR3 nucleotides read TGTGCCAGCAGCTTGGGACTTCGGGAGACCCAGTACTTC.

The V gene is TRBV7-9, the J gene TRBJ2-3; 8 bases map to TRBD2. Looked up from germline, CDR1 is SEHNR and CDR2 is FQNEAQ (reference sequence). V was pared by 5 bases and J by 3 bases, with 10 bases of the junction left unmatched. The CDR3 is 16 residues long. Here the CDR3 DNA reads TGTGCCAGCAGCGCCCCGGGGCGGGGGGCAACAGATACGCAGTATTTT. It yields the protein CASSAPGRGATDTQYF.

With respect to this clone: Sequence at one end of the junction differs from germline and may be a read error. The V call is TRBV7-7, the J call TRBJ2-5, with a possible D match to TRBD1 (5 bases). This CDR3 comprises 14 residues. CDR1 is SSHAT and CDR2 is FNYEAQ in the germline V gene (reference sequence). The DNA of the CDR3 is TGTGCTAGCAGCTTTTCAGGGTACCAAGAGACCCAGTACTTC. This encodes CASSFSGYQETQYF. The whole variable domain, filled in from reference TRBV7-7 and TRBJ2-5, reads GAGVSQSPRYKVTKRGQDVTLRCDPISSHATLYWYQQALGQGPEFLTYFNYEAQPDKSGLPSDRFSAERPEGSISTLTIQRTEQRDSAMYRCASSFSGYQETQYFGPGTRLLVL.

The J gene is TRBJ1-1, the V gene TRBV19, with TRBD1 identical over 8 bases. This CDR3 is 14 amino acids long. Germline CDR1 LNHDA, CDR2 SQIVND (reference sequence). The V segment lost 5 bases and the J segment 0 bases; nucleotides outside the gene matches: 2. The DNA of the CDR3 is TGTGCCAGTAGTGACAGGGGCGTGAACACTGAAGCTTTCTTT. This encodes CASSDRGVNTEAFF.

The CDR3 is CASGGQGAGVHGYTF. In DNA, the CDR3 is TGTGCCAGCGGGGGACAGGGGGCAGGAGTGCATGGCTACACCTTC. The V and J genes are TRBV27 and TRBJ1-2; 12 bases map to TRBD1. Unmatched junction bases numbered 10, after V lost 8 bases and J lost 6 bases. The CDR3 spans 15 residues. CDR1 and CDR2 (germline): MNHEY, SMNVEV (reference sequence).

This clone was counted between two and nine times. The DNA of the CDR3 is TGTGCCAGCAGGGTAGAGAACAGGGGGCTCGCCGGGGAGCTGTTTTTT. Translation gives CASRVENRGLAGELFF. This chain links TRBV6-6 with TRBJ2-2, with 9 bases fitting TRBD1. CDR3 length: 16 residues. V lost 6 bases, J lost 6 bases, and 11 bases stayed unmatched. The germline CDR1 and CDR2 sequences are MNHNY and SVGAGI (reference sequence).

The gene calls are TRBV7-3 and TRBJ2-5; D is perhaps TRBD1 (5 bases). CDR1 and CDR2 (germline): SGHTA, FQGTGA. V lost 5 bases and J 5 bases, leaving 18 bases between the germline ends. The CDR3 runs 15 residues. The CDR3 coding sequence is TGTGCCAGCAGCCTCTCCTCGACAGCCTGGGAGACCCAGTACTTC. Translated: CASSLSSTAWETQYF.

The rearrangement uses TRBV28 and TRBJ1-1; no clear D gene. The CDR3 loop spans 14 amino acids. Trimming stripped 8 bases from V and 5 bases from J, with 18 bases between. Germline assignment: CDR1 MDHEN and CDR2 SYDVKM. The CDR3 region is CASGPRRWMTEAFF. Here the CDR3 DNA reads TGTGCCAGCGGTCCGAGGCGGTGGATGACTGAAGCTTTCTTT.

The V and J genes are TRBV9 and TRBJ2-5, with 11 bases that match TRBD2. J lost 3 bases, V lost 4 bases, and 11 bases had no gene match. The CDR3 spans 17 residues. CDR1 is SGDLS and CDR2 is YYNGEE in the germline V gene. For the CDR3, the DNA is TGTGCCAGCAGCCCAAGCCTCCTGACTAGCGGGAAAGAGACCCAGTACTTC. This gives the protein CASSPSLLTSGKETQYF.

The chain is built from TRBV6-1 and TRBJ1-6; D gene ambiguous. Trimming removed 4 bases from V and 2 bases from J, with 12 bases in between. The CDR3 consists of 16 residues. Germline V lookup: CDR1 MNHNS, CDR2 SASEGT. The chain's CDR3 is CASSVISGTYNSPLHF. CDR3 coding DNA: TGTGCCAGCAGTGTCATCTCGGGGACCTATAATTCACCCCTCCACTTT.

This chain connects TRBV27 to TRBJ1-2; 9 bases match TRBD1. The CDR3 extends over 14 amino acids. Looked up from germline, CDR1 is MNHEY and CDR2 is SMNVEV (reference sequence). With 5 bases clipped from V and 4 bases from J, the junction kept 5 bases outside the gene matches. The CDR3 nucleotides read TGTGCCAGCAGTCCCGGACAGGGGAGCTATGGCTACACCTTC. Its protein product is CASSPGQGSYGYTF.

The gene calls are TRBV2 and TRBJ2-7; D perhaps matches TRBD1 (7 bases). Deletions cut 6 bases from V and 2 bases from J, with 17 bases between. Germline lookup yields CDR1 SNHLY and CDR2 FYNNEI. This CDR3 spans 15 amino acids. In nucleotides, the CDR3 is TGTGCCAGCAGCGCGGGACAGACGAATACCTACGAGCAGTACTTC. Encoded protein: CASSAGQTNTYEQYF.

CDR3 in DNA: TGCGCCAGCAGCCAGGGCGACTTACACTACGAGCAGTACTTC. It specifies CASSQGDLHYEQYF. V is TRBV4-3 and J is TRBJ2-7; D uncertain. V was pared by 3 bases and J by 3 bases, with 12 bases between. The CDR3 sequence is 14 residues long. Germline-derived CDR1 and CDR2 are LGHNA and YSLEER.

The gene calls are TRBV2 and TRBJ2-7; 9 bases agree with TRBD2. CDR3 size: 14 residues. Germline V gives CDR1 SNHLY, CDR2 FYNNEI. V dropped 5 bases and J dropped 3; count of bases not matched to a gene: 5. The CDR3 reads CASSQPSGNYEQYF. CDR3 sequence (DNA): TGTGCCAGCAGTCAACCTAGCGGGAACTACGAGCAGTACTTC.

The V call is TRBV14, the J call TRBJ2-1; possible D gene TRBD2, 6 bases. V shed 1 base and J shed 0 bases, with 13 bases lying between them. CDR1 is SGHDN and CDR2 is FVKESK in the germline V gene. This CDR3 has 17 amino acids. The CDR3 is CASSQGPPGDSYNEQFF. CDR3 nucleotide sequence: TGTGCCAGCAGCCAAGGGCCACCGGGGGACTCCTACAATGAGCAGTTCTTC.

The V and J genes are TRBV10-2 and TRBJ2-7; D possibly matches TRBD1 or TRBD2 (6 bases each). CDR3 length equals 14 residues. V lost 5 bases and J lost 1, with 12 bases in between. Per the germline V gene, CDR1 is WSHSY and CDR2 is SAAADI. Here the CDR3 reads CASSRGAISYEQYF. CDR3 DNA: TGCGCCAGCAGTAGGGGGGCAATATCCTACGAGCAGTACTTC.

This sequence joins TRBV5-4 and TRBJ2-1; 11 bases line up with TRBD2. This CDR3 is 16 amino acids long. Germline loops: CDR1 SGHNT, CDR2 YYREEE (reference sequence). V trimming: 3 bases; J trimming: 8 bases; junction bases outside the gene matches: 10. CDR3 DNA: TGTGCCAGCAGCTCCCTATCTAGCGGGAGGAGGGATGAGCAGTTCTTC. It yields the protein CASSSLSSGRRDEQFF.